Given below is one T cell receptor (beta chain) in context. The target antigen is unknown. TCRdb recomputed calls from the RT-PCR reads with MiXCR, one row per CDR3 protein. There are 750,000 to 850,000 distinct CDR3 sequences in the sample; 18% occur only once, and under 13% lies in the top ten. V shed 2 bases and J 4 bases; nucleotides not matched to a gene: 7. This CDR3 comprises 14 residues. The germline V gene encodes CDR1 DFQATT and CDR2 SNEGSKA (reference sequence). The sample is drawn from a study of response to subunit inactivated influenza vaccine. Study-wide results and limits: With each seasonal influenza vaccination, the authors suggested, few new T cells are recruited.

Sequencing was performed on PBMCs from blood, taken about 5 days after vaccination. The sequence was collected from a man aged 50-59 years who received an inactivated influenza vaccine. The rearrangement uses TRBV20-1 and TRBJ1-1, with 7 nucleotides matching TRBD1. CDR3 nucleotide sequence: TGCAGTGCTAGAAAGGGGGCGGGGAGCACTGAAGCTTTCTTT. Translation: CSARKGAGSTEAFF.